Listed below are T cell receptor beta chains from one sample, sequenced in a study of blood T cell repertoires in COVID-19. The data were produced by immunoSEQ multiplex PCR, yet TCRdb's version contains in-frame clones alone and is incomplete. The sample carries 170,000 or so clones, roughly 85% recorded once. The sequencing sample was made of peripheral blood. These receptors were taken from a woman in her seventies with acute or convalescent COVID-19. CDR3s include the opening cysteine and the closing phenylalanine or tryptophan. Each record gives: D gene, clone size, J gene, V gene, CDR3 DNA, CDR3 protein. A D gene is named only where the DNA matches it firmly. Size values are once, few and many counts, or a class for expanded clones, and some rows have none.

D: TRBD1
size: -
J: TRBJ2-5
V: TRBV5-1
DNA: TGCGCCAGCAGCCCCCAGGGGGCGGCACAAGAGACCCAGTACTTC
CDR3: CASSPQGAAQETQYF

D: -
size: -
J: TRBJ1-1
V: TRBV5-5
DNA: TGTGCCAGCAGCCCCGGACAAATGAACACTGAAGCTTTCTTT
CDR3: CASSPGQMNTEAFF

D: -
size: -
J: TRBJ2-1
V: TRBV2
DNA: TGTGCCAGCACCCCATACAATGAGCAGTTCTTC
CDR3: CASTPYNEQFF

D: TRBD1
size: -
J: TRBJ2-5
V: TRBV6-6
DNA: TGTGCCAGCAGTTACTCGGGGGACAGACAAGAGACCCAGTACTTC
CDR3: CASSYSGDRQETQYF

D: -
size: -
J: TRBJ2-5
V: TRBV29-1
DNA: TGCAGCGTTATCCCAATGACAGAGTACCAAGAGACCCAGTACTTC
CDR3: CSVIPMTEYQETQYF

D: TRBD2
size: -
J: TRBJ2-5
V: TRBV24-1
DNA: TGTGCCACCAGCCTTAGCGGGTCGGAGACCCAGTACTTC
CDR3: CATSLSGSETQYF

D: -
size: -
J: TRBJ2-3
V: TRBV7-9
DNA: TGTGCCAGCAGCTTCCAAGAACGCGCGAAGAAAGATACGCAGTATTTT
CDR3: CASSFQERAKKDTQYF

D: -
size: -
J: TRBJ1-1
V: TRBV7-2
DNA: TGTGCCAGCAGCTTAGTACTCATGAACACTGAAGCTTTCTTT
CDR3: CASSLVLMNTEAFF

D: TRBD1
size: -
J: TRBJ1-3
V: TRBV5-4
DNA: TGTGCCAGCAGCTGGGACAGGGGAGTCTCTGGAAACACCATATATTTT
CDR3: CASSWDRGVSGNTIYF

D: -
size: -
J: TRBJ1-2
V: TRBV14
DNA: TGTGCCAGCAGCCAAGAGCCACAGGCCTATTATGGCTACACCTTC
CDR3: CASSQEPQAYYGYTF

D: TRBD1
size: -
J: TRBJ1-5
V: TRBV7-6
DNA: TGTGCCAGCAGCTGGGGGACAGGGTCCGGGCAGCCCCAGCATTTT
CDR3: CASSWGTGSGQPQHF

D: TRBD1
size: -
J: TRBJ1-2
V: TRBV18
DNA: TGTGCCAGCTCACCCGGACAGGGGGACCTAGGCTATGGCTACACCTTC
CDR3: CASSPGQGDLGYGYTF

D: -
size: -
J: TRBJ2-7
V: TRBV11-2
DNA: TGTGCCAGCAGCCCTTCCCACGAGCAGTACTTC
CDR3: CASSPSHEQYF

D: -
size: -
J: TRBJ2-3
V: TRBV9
DNA: TGTGCCAGGAGCGGATCGAAAGAACAGGGCACAGATACGCAGTATTTT
CDR3: CARSGSKEQGTDTQYF

D: -
size: few
J: TRBJ2-7
V: TRBV6-5
DNA: TGTGCCAGCAGGCCCGGGACTCAGCGGGAGCAGTACTTC
CDR3: CASRPGTQREQYF

D: -
size: -
J: TRBJ1-2
V: TRBV19
DNA: TGTGCCAGTAGTATGTCTGGGAGGGGCTACACCTTC
CDR3: CASSMSGRGYTF

D: TRBD1
size: once
J: TRBJ1-2
V: TRBV27
DNA: TGTGCCAGCAGTTTAACAGGGGGCCTTTGGGGCTACACCTTC
CDR3: CASSLTGGLWGYTF